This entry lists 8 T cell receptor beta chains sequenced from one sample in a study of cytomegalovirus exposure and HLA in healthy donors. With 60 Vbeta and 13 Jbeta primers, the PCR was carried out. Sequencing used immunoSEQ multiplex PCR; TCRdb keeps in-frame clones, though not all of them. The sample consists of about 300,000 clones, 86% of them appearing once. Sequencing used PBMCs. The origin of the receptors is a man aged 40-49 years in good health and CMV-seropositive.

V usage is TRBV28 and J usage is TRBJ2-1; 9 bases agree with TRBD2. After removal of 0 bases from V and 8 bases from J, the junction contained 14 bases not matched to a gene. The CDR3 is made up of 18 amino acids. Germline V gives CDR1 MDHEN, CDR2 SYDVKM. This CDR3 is CASSLWGKGSGSVDEQFF. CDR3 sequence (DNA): TGTGCCAGCAGTTTATGGGGGAAGGGTAGCGGGAGTGTAGATGAGCAGTTCTTC.

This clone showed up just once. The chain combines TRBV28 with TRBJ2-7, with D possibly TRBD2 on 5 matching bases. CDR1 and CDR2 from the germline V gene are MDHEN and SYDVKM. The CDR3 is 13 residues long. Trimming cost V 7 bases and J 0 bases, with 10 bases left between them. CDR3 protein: CASIRESSYEQYF. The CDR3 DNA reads TGTGCCAGCATACGGGAAAGCTCCTACGAGCAGTACTTC.

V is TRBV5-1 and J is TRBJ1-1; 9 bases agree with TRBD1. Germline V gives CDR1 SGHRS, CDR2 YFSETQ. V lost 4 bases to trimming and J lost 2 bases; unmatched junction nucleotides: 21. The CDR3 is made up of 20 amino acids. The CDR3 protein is CASSPVGGRGQGRGNTEAFF. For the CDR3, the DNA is TGCGCCAGCAGCCCGGTTGGGGGTCGTGGACAGGGGCGTGGTAACACTGAAGCTTTCTTT.

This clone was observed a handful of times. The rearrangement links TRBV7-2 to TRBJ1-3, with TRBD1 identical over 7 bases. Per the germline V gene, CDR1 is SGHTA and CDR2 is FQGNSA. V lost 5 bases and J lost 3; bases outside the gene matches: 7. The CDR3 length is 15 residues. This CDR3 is CASSPNRGDGNTIYF. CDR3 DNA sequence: TGTGCCAGCAGCCCAAACAGGGGAGATGGAAACACCATATATTTT.

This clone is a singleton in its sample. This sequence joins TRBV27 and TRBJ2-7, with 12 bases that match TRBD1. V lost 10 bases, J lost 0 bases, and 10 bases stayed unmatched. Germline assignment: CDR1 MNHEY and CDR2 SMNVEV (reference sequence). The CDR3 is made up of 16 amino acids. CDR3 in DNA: TGTGCCACCCGGGGGACAGGGGGCCCGGGCTCCTACGAGCAGTACTTC. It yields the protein CATRGTGGPGSYEQYF.

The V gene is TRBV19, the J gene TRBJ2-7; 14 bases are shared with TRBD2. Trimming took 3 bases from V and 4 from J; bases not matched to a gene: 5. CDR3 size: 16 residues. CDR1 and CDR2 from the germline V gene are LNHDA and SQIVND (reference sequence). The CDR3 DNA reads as TGTGCCAGTAGTATGACTAGCGGGAGGGGTCTGTACGAGCAGTACTTC. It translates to CASSMTSGRGLYEQYF.

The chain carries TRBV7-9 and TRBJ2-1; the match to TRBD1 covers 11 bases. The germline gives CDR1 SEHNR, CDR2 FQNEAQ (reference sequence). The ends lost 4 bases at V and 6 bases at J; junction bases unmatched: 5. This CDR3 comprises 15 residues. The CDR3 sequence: CASSYWGQGGNEQFF. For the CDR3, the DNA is TGTGCCAGCAGCTATTGGGGACAGGGGGGCAATGAGCAGTTCTTC.

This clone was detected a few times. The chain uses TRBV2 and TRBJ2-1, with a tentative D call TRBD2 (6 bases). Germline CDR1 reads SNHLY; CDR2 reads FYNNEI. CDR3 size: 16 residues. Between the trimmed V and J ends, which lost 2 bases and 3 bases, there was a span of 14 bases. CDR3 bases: TGTGCCAGCAGTGAAACTAGTAGCGGCATCTACAATGAGCAGTTCTTC. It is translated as CASSETSSGIYNEQFF.